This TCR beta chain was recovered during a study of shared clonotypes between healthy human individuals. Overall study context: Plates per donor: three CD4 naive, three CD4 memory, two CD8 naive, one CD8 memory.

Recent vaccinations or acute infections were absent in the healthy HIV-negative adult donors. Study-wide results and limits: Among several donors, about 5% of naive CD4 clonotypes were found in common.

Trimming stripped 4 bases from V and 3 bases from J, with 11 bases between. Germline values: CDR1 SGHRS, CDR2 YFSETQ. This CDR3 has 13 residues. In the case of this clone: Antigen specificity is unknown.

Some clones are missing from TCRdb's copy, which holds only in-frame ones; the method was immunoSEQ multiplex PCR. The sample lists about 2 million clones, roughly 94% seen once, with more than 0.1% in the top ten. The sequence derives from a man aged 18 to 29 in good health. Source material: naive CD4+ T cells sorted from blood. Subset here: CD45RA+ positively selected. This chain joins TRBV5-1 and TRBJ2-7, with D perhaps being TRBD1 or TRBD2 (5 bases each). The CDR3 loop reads CASSEGKNYEQYF. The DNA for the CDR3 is TGCGCCAGCAGCGAGGGGAAAAACTACGAGCAGTACTTC.